This TCR beta chain was found in a study of blood T cell repertoires in COVID-19 (dated by TCRdb to about 2020). With regard to the full study: Collaborator samples came from the United States, Italy and Spain and covered acute and convalescent phases of COVID-19. The prospective study material was composed of cDNA or gDNA derived from T cells, B-cell-depleted T cells, or PBMCs. The dataset comprised deeply sampled blood TCRbeta repertoires from subjects exposed to, actively infected with, or recovered from COVID-19. The repertoires were released in a freely available public database intended as a resource for research on the immune response to SARS-CoV-2. The samples were drawn from two sources: the first 160 participants of the ongoing ImmuneRACE study, and 1,254 subjects contributed by 6 global collaborators. Sample metadata almost always included a de-identified subject ID, COVID-19 status, age in years and sex. Where HLA class I and class II types were available, the types were taken from metadata supplied by the sample provider, not from assay-based typing. Study-level results and caveats: The amount of clinical and demographic metadata varied by source and participant and was provided uncurated.

TCRbeta CDR3 regions were amplified from genomic DNA using the immunoSEQ Assay, a bias-controlled multiplex PCR. Concerning the study's data processing: The number of nucleated cells in each sample was estimated by amplification of reference gene primers within the assay. To quantify the absolute abundance of each unique TCRbeta CDR3 rearrangement, sequence reads were collapsed and filtered. For each sample, productive Simpson clonality was calculated as the square root of Simpson's diversity index over productive rearrangements. TCRdb obtained this table from immuneACCESS and retained in-frame rearrangements with V and J assigned. These tables miss some clones; where compared with another copy, unresolved V genes account for less than half of the shortfall, and the remainder is unexplained. V, J and clone size are those of that table, while D and trimming were read from the DNA. Across this sample there are around 180,000 clones, with more than 75% seen only once. Approximately 4.5% of the sample is taken by the ten largest.

Whole blood was collected in K2EDTA tubes by collaborating institutions according to the institutions' own protocols. For TCRbeta analysis, collaborator samples were shipped as frozen whole blood, as isolated PBMCs, or as DNA extracted from either sample type. As regards this clone: Its antigen is still unknown. Base qualities are not at hand, and no much larger clone is one base apart.

The sample consisted of peripheral blood. The TCR originated in a human donor in a cohort sampled during active COVID-19.

The nucleotide sequence reads as follows: TGTGCCAGCAGGTCGACGGGAGGGGCGGCCGGGGAGCTGTTTTTT. It translates as CASRSTGGAAGELFF. The chain was built from TRBV25-1 and TRBJ2-2; 8 central bases correspond to TRBD2. The germline V gene provides CDR1 MGHDK and CDR2 SYGVNS. Trimming accounts for 6 bases at V and 6 bases at J, while the number of junction bases matched to no gene is 9. From the cysteine through the phenylalanine, the CDR3 covers 15 amino acids. CDR3 DNA is the only sequence kept; it has 45 bases, read in frame from the first base.